This TCR beta chain was sequenced during a study of blood T cell repertoires in COVID-19. Original handling: Estimated nucleated cell counts came from reference gene primer amplification. TCRdb's table, derived via immunoSEQ multiplex PCR, lists solely in-frame clones and lacks some. D and trimming come from the DNA, and the V and J calls and clone size come from that table. Among tens of thousands of clones listed, 85% were seen once. This clone has just a few counts. V shed 5 bases and J 0 bases; nucleotides not matched to a gene: 4. This CDR3 is 15 amino acids long. Looked up from germline, CDR1 is SEHNR and CDR2 is FQNEAQ (reference sequence).

Sequences were obtained from peripheral blood. The J gene is TRBJ2-1, the V gene TRBV7-9, with 7 bases lining up with TRBD2. The TCR comes from a man aged 80 or over with acute or convalescent COVID-19. CDR3 residues: CASSKRELSYNEQFF. In DNA form, the CDR3 reads TGTGCCAGCAGCAAGCGGGAACTCTCCTACAATGAGCAGTTCTTC.